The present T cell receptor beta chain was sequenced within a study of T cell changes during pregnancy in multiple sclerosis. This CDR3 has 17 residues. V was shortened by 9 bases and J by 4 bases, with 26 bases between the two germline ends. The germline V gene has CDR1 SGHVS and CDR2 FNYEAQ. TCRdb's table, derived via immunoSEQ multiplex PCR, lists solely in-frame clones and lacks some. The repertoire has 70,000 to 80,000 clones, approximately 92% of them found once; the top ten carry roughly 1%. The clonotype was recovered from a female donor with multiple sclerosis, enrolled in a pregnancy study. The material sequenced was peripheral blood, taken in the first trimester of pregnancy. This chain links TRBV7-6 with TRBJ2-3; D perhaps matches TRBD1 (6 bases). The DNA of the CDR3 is TGTGCCAGTTCTTCCTCACTTCATTCCAGGGGAGCAGATACGCAGTATTTT. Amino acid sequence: CASSSSLHSRGADTQYF.